The 31 T cell receptor beta chains in this list originate from one sample, sequenced in a study of blood T cell repertoires in COVID-19. Assay: immunoSEQ multiplex PCR; the TCRdb copy retains only in-frame clones and omits some. The sample has about 170,000 clones, 83% seen once. The sequenced sample consisted of peripheral blood. The receptors here all came from an elderly woman with acute or convalescent COVID-19.

The rearrangement links TRBV4-3 to TRBJ2-4, with D possibly being TRBD2 (6 bases). V dropped 3 bases and J dropped 0 bases, with 24 bases sitting between them. CDR3 length equals 20 residues. Germline V CDR1 and CDR2: LGHNA, YSLEER. The CDR3 region has the DNA TGCGCCAGCAGCCAGGAGGTCGGTAGCGGCGTCCTTTCAGCCAAAAACATTCAGTACTTC. Translation gives CASSQEVGSGVLSAKNIQYF.

This chain joins TRBV7-3 and TRBJ2-3; 10 bases fit TRBD2. This CDR3 spans 16 amino acids. Germline values: CDR1 SGHTA, CDR2 FQGTGA. J lost 1 base, V lost 5 bases, and 6 bases had no gene match. The CDR3 reads CASSRSGGAGTDTQYF. The DNA of the CDR3 is TGTGCCAGCAGCCGAAGCGGGGGGGCCGGCACAGATACGCAGTATTTT. Full variable domain (outside the CDR3, taken from reference TRBV7-3 and TRBJ2-3): GAGVSQTPSNKVTEKGKYVELRCDPISGHTALYWYRQSLGQGPEFLIYFQGTGAADDSGLPNDRFFAVRPEGSVSTLKIQRTERGDSAVYLCASSRSGGAGTDTQYFGPGTRLTVL.

The chain is built from TRBV19 and TRBJ1-5, with 9 bases fitting TRBD1. Unmatched junction bases numbered 12, after V lost 3 bases and J lost 6 bases. The germline gives CDR1 LNHDA, CDR2 SQIVND (reference sequence). The CDR3 has 17 residues. The CDR3: CASSMQVGQGFGQPQHF. The CDR3 DNA follows: TGTGCCAGTAGTATGCAGGTGGGACAGGGATTCGGTCAGCCCCAGCATTTT.

This clone was found a few times. The chain links TRBV19 to TRBJ2-7; TRBD1 matches 7 bases. V was clipped by 2 bases and J by 3 bases; unmatched bases: 7. The CDR3 is 15 amino acids. Germline-derived CDR1 and CDR2 are LNHDA and SQIVND (reference sequence). The CDR3 here is CASSIKPGQIYEQYF. The DNA of the CDR3 is TGTGCCAGTAGTATAAAACCGGGACAGATCTACGAGCAGTACTTC.

The rearrangement links TRBV28 to TRBJ1-5; TRBD1 might be the D (5 bases). Trimming took off 1 base at V and 5 bases at J, with 9 bases between the two ends. The CDR3 has 14 amino acids. Germline V gene data show CDR1 as MDHEN and CDR2 as SYDVKM. This CDR3 reads CASSLSGDYQPQHF. The CDR3 nucleotides are TGTGCCAGCAGTTTATCGGGGGACTATCAGCCCCAGCATTTT.

The chain has TRBV27 and TRBJ1-2; 7 bases align to TRBD1. Germline V gene data show CDR1 as MNHEY and CDR2 as SMNVEV (reference sequence). This CDR3 is 18 amino acids long. Germline trimming cut 7 bases from V and 0 bases from J; bases unmatched to any gene: 17. CDR3 coding DNA: TGTGCCAGCATCCCGGCCCAGGGGACAGTACTTTCTAACTATGGCTACACCTTC. It codes for CASIPAQGTVLSNYGYTF.

The CDR3 is CASSLGGGLSSYEQYF. CDR3 sequence (DNA): TGCGCCAGCAGCTTAGGCGGGGGACTTAGCTCCTACGAGCAGTACTTC. J is TRBJ2-7 and V is TRBV5-1, with TRBD2 matching over 7 bases. CDR1 SGHRS and CDR2 YFSETQ come from the germline V gene. The CDR3 sequence is 16 residues long. With V trimmed by 2 bases and J by 0 bases, 8 bases remained unmatched.

V is TRBV21-1 and J is TRBJ2-7; TRBD1 was called by the table and not checked on the DNA. TRBV21-1 represents a pseudogene. This CDR3 is 14 amino acids long. This chain's CDR3 is CASSLLWTGPQKYF. CDR3 nucleotides: TGTGCCAGCAGCCTCCTATGGACAGGGCCCCAAAAGTACTTC.

The rearrangement joins TRBV6-6 to TRBJ2-7, with D perhaps TRBD1 (5 bases). The CDR3 has 13 residues. The germline V gene has CDR1 MNHNY and CDR2 SVGAGI (reference sequence). Trimming cost V 4 bases and J 6 bases, with 13 bases left between them. The CDR3 reads CASSLTAAREQYF. CDR3 bases: TGTGCCAGCAGTTTGACAGCTGCCCGCGAGCAGTACTTC.

The rearrangement links TRBV5-1 to TRBJ2-6, with D unclear. V lost 2 bases and J 0 bases, leaving 27 bases between the germline ends. The CDR3 is 22 residues long. Germline lookup yields CDR1 SGHRS and CDR2 YFSETQ. For the CDR3, the DNA is TGCGCCAGCAGCTTCGGTCCTTCTCCAGGCCAGGTCGGAAGCTCTGGGGCCAACGTCCTGACTTTC. Its translation: CASSFGPSPGQVGSSGANVLTF.

The chain is built from TRBV27 and TRBJ1-1, with D possibly matching TRBD1 (5 bases). Germline V gene lookup returns CDR1 MNHEY and CDR2 SMNVEV (reference sequence). Trimming stripped 0 bases from V and 1 base from J, with 12 bases between. The CDR3 has 16 residues. CDR3 loop: CASSLSGLTGNTEAFF. CDR3 DNA sequence: TGTGCCAGCAGTTTATCGGGGCTTACGGGGAACACTGAAGCTTTCTTT.

This chain connects TRBV6-1 to TRBJ2-4; no clear D gene. Germline V gene sequence: CDR1 MNHNS, CDR2 SASEGT. Between the trimmed V and J ends, which lost 2 bases and 4 bases, there was a span of 9 bases. This CDR3 is built from 14 residues. CDR3 protein: CASSERSRKNIQYF. CDR3 bases: TGTGCCAGCAGTGAAAGATCGAGGAAAAACATTCAGTACTTC.

This clone was seen a few times. V usage is TRBV15 and J usage is TRBJ2-7, with D perhaps TRBD1 (6 bases). The germline CDR1 and CDR2 sequences are LNHNV and YYDKDF (reference sequence). V lost 3 bases, J lost 1 base, and 16 bases lay in between. CDR3 length: 16 amino acids. CDR3 loop: CATSRATGQISYEQYF. The CDR3 region has the DNA TGTGCCACCAGCAGGGCTACAGGGCAAATTTCCTACGAGCAGTACTTC.

This chain connects TRBV30 to TRBJ1-1; D gene uncertain. Germline-derived CDR1 and CDR2 are GTSNPN and SVGIG (reference sequence). V shed 1 base and J shed 4 bases, with 7 bases lying between them. This CDR3 has 12 amino acids. The CDR3 DNA sequence: TGTGCCTGGAGTGGACTGGGCACTGAAGCTTTCTTT. As protein: CAWSGLGTEAFF.

In its sample, this clone was seen a few times. The genes are TRBV2 and TRBJ1-2; no firm D call. This CDR3 is built from 14 residues. Germline lookup yields CDR1 SNHLY and CDR2 FYNNEI. V lost 3 bases and J 3 bases, leaving 11 bases between the germline ends. The CDR3 here is CASSDIRGYYGYTF. The CDR3 DNA reads TGTGCCAGCAGTGACATACGGGGTTACTATGGCTACACCTTC.

The chain employs TRBV6-5 and TRBJ1-2; D perhaps matches TRBD1 (5 bases). Germline lookup yields CDR1 MNHEY and CDR2 SVGAGI. Trimming pared 11 bases from V and 2 bases from J, leaving 18 bases between. The CDR3 extends over 14 amino acids. CDR3: CAAGGSGQNYGYTF. The CDR3 DNA follows: TGTGCCGCCGGGGGGTCGGGGCAGAACTATGGCTACACCTTC.

The CDR3 here is CASSAAGGEGTQYF. The CDR3 DNA follows: TGTGCCAGCAGCGCCGCGGGCGGGGAAGGGACCCAGTACTTC. V is TRBV7-3 and J is TRBJ2-5, with D possibly TRBD2 on 6 matching bases. Per germline, CDR1 SGHTA and CDR2 FQGTGA. V lost 5 bases to trimming and J lost 7 bases, with 17 bases between them. The CDR3 covers 14 residues.

Notes on this clone: Other DNA sequences in the sample encode the same CDR3. The J gene is TRBJ2-3, the V gene TRBV5-1; TRBD2 might be the D (6 bases). From germline, CDR1 is SGHRS and CDR2 YFSETQ. The V end lost 0 bases, the J end lost 3 bases, and 8 bases lay between the germline ends. The CDR3 is made up of 14 amino acids. The CDR3 reads CASSLGRETDTQYF. The CDR3 DNA reads as TGCGCCAGCAGCTTGGGGAGGGAAACAGATACGCAGTATTTT.

This rearrangement joins TRBV5-1 to TRBJ1-3; D may be TRBD1 (5 bases). V shed 0 bases and J shed 0 bases, with 16 bases lying between them. CDR3 length: 18 amino acids. Germline CDR1 and CDR2: SGHRS and YFSETQ. CDR3 protein: CASSLALVTVFSGNTIYF. CDR3 sequence (DNA): TGCGCCAGCAGCTTGGCCTTAGTGACAGTCTTCTCTGGAAACACCATATATTTT.

V gene TRBV7-2 combines with J gene TRBJ1-3; D not certain. Germline-derived CDR1 and CDR2 are SGHTA and FQGNSA. CDR3 length: 17 amino acids. V lost 4 bases to trimming and J lost 1 base, with 17 bases between them. The CDR3 loop is CASSSRGGVYSGNTIYF. The CDR3 DNA follows: TGTGCCAGCAGCTCCCGTGGAGGTGTTTATTCTGGAAACACCATATATTTT.

V usage is TRBV5-1 and J usage is TRBJ2-3, with D hard to call. The germline V gene has CDR1 SGHRS and CDR2 YFSETQ. V gave up 0 bases and J gave up 2 bases, with 13 bases separating them. CDR3 length: 16 residues. CDR3 nucleotides: TGCGCCAGCAGCTTGGAACCAGAAATAAACACAGATACGCAGTATTTT. Protein: CASSLEPEINTDTQYF.

V and J are TRBV5-6 and TRBJ1-2, with 9 bases lining up with TRBD1. V lost 7 bases and J lost 9; bases outside the gene matches: 7. Germline CDR1 is SGHDT and CDR2 is YYEEEE. This CDR3 region has 12 residues. This chain's CDR3 is CASGGTGRSYTF. Here the CDR3 DNA reads TGTGCCAGCGGAGGGACAGGGCGCAGCTACACCTTC.

The chain links TRBV7-9 to TRBJ1-3, with 7 bases that match TRBD1. Trimming cost V 0 bases and J 6 bases; bases outside gene matches: 2. The CDR3 is made up of 14 amino acids. CDR1 is SEHNR, CDR2 FQNEAQ, per germline (reference sequence). This CDR3 reads CASSLAGGANTIYF. Here the CDR3 DNA reads TGTGCCAGCAGCTTAGCAGGGGGCGCAAACACCATATATTTT. The full variable domain, completed using reference TRBV7-9 and TRBJ1-3, is DTGVSQNPRHKITKRGQNVTFRCDPISEHNRLYWYRQTLGQGPEFLTYFQNEAQLEKSRLLSDRFSAERPKGSFSTLEIQRTEQGDSAMYLCASSLAGGANTIYFGEGSWLTVV.

This chain joins TRBV5-6 and TRBJ2-5; 8 bases agree with TRBD2. The CDR3 totals 14 residues. Trimming took 4 bases from V and 4 from J; bases not matched to a gene: 6. From germline, CDR1 is SGHDT and CDR2 YYEEEE. The CDR3 DNA reads TGTGCCAGCAGCCCACGGACTAGCCCAGAGACCCAGTACTTC. Translation gives CASSPRTSPETQYF. Filled out from reference TRBV5-6 and TRBJ2-5, the complete variable domain reads DAGVTQSPTHLIKTRGQQVTLRCSPKSGHDTVSWYQQALGQGPQFIFQYYEEEERQRGNFPDRFSGHQFPNYSSELNVNALLLGDSALYLCASSPRTSPETQYFGPGTRLLVL.

The chain couples TRBV24-1 to TRBJ1-5; tentative D call: TRBD1 (5 bases). The germline V and J ends were trimmed by 2 bases and 4 bases, with 14 bases remaining between them. Per germline, CDR1 KGHDR and CDR2 SFDVKD. This CDR3 has 16 amino acids. CDR3 nucleotide sequence: TGTGCCACCAGTGATTCGGGACTTGGGGGTAATCAGCCCCAGCATTTT. It specifies CATSDSGLGGNQPQHF.

CDR3 nucleotide sequence: TGTGCCAGCAGCGATCCTACAGGGGGCTACGAGCAGTACTTC. It encodes CASSDPTGGYEQYF. This sequence joins TRBV28 and TRBJ2-7; 8 bases agree with TRBD1. The CDR3 has 14 amino acids. Losses at the gene ends were 6 bases for V and 3 bases for J; bases not matched to a gene: 7. In germline, CDR1 is MDHEN, CDR2 SYDVKM. Based on the CDR3 plus reference TRBV28 and TRBJ2-7, the full variable domain is DVKVTQSSRYLVKRTGEKVFLECVQDMDHENMFWYRQDPGLGLRLIYFSYDVKMKEKGDIPEGYSVSREKKERFSLILESASTNQTSMYLCASSDPTGGYEQYFGPGTRLTVT.

The chain combines TRBV7-9 with TRBJ2-7; TRBD2 agrees at 9 bases. Germline V lookup: CDR1 SEHNR, CDR2 FQNEAQ (reference sequence). V was clipped by 3 bases and J by 7 bases; unmatched bases: 13. CDR3 length equals 16 residues. The DNA for the CDR3 is TGTGCCAGCAGCTTTTTCGCGGGAGGGCCGTTGGGGGAGCAGTACTTC. As protein: CASSFFAGGPLGEQYF.

V usage is TRBV29-1 and J usage is TRBJ1-4; D unclear. The germline V gene encodes CDR1 SQVTM and CDR2 ANQGSEA. The CDR3 totals 13 residues. Trimming took off 5 bases at V and 0 bases at J, with 7 bases between the two ends. CDR3 in DNA: TGCAGCGTTTCCTCTGCAACTAATGAAAAACTGTTTTTT. It yields the protein CSVSSATNEKLFF.

J is TRBJ1-1 and V is TRBV6-1; a possible D gene is TRBD1 (5 bases). Trimming left V 2 bases short and J 4 bases short, with 14 bases between. From germline, CDR1 is MNHNS and CDR2 SASEGT. The CDR3 has 15 residues. CDR3 in DNA: TGTGCCAGCAGTGAAAAGGGGTCGGTCTCCACTGAAGCTTTCTTT. Translating gives CASSEKGSVSTEAFF.

This clone turned up a few times. The rearrangement uses TRBV5-1 and TRBJ1-4, with 9 bases lining up with TRBD1. Germline-derived CDR1 and CDR2 are SGHRS and YFSETQ. The V segment lost 0 bases and the J segment 4 bases; nucleotides outside the gene matches: 1. The CDR3 is 15 amino acids. DNA of the CDR3: TGCGCCAGCAGCTTGGGGGACAGGGATAATGAAAAACTGTTTTTT. Amino acids: CASSLGDRDNEKLFF.

The chain uses TRBV7-9 and TRBJ1-4, with a possible D match to TRBD1 (5 bases). V shed 3 bases and J shed 8 bases, with 13 bases lying between them. Germline-derived CDR1 and CDR2 are SEHNR and FQNEAQ (reference sequence). The CDR3 is made up of 14 amino acids. The CDR3 is CASSFERGGEKLFF. The DNA of the CDR3 is TGTGCCAGCAGCTTTGAAAGGGGAGGCGAAAAACTGTTTTTT.